This entry is about one TCR beta chain. The sample is drawn from a study of blood T cells in healthy people across ages. Germline CDR1 and CDR2: LGHDT and YNNKEL (reference sequence). The V gene lost 3 bases and the J gene lost 5 bases, with 14 bases spanning the gap. The CDR3 is 14 residues long. Sample-barcoded 5' priming and a J-beta primer mix drove a second PCR of roughly 7 to 11 cycles. Each of the cDNA molecules was tagged by a template-switch adaptor with 12 random nucleotides. TCRdb redid the calling of the 5' RACE reads with MiXCR, one entry per CDR3 protein. The sample records approximately 850,000 distinct CDR3 sequences, over 45% being singletons. In each sample, at least 7 million PBMCs were isolated.

This clonotype originated in a man aged 25 to 45 in good health. The chain has TRBV3-1 and TRBJ2-7; D perhaps matches TRBD1 (6 bases). Sequencing used blood. This CDR3 reads CASSHSPGDNEQYF. CDR3 DNA sequence: TGTGCCAGCAGCCATTCGCCAGGGGACAACGAGCAGTACTTC.